The 3 T cell receptor beta chains below come from one sample, sequenced in a study of CD39 and CD103 CD8 tumor-infiltrating T cells. Profiled with immunoSEQ multiplex PCR; TCRdb holds only in-frame clones, not every one. The table has 15,000 to 20,000 clones, under 95% seen once; the top ten hold about 4.5%. Sample: CD8+ T cells sorted from blood. Described subset: total memory CD8 T cells (CD45RA-CCR7+/-) from blood or uninvolved lymph node. Receptors originate from a human donor with head and neck squamous cell carcinoma.

V gene TRBV6-5 combines with J gene TRBJ2-7; the D gene is possibly TRBD2 (5 bases). Looked up from germline, CDR1 is MNHEY and CDR2 is SVGAGI. V was cut by 7 bases and J by 4 bases, with 14 bases left in between. This CDR3 has 13 amino acids. The CDR3 coding sequence is TGTGCCAGCACCTCGACCCCGGGATACGAGCAGTACTTC. Encoded protein: CASTSTPGYEQYF.

In nucleotides, the CDR3 is TGCGCCAGCAGCCATAACGGGGGGGCTTCCGGGGAGCTGTTTTTT. It specifies CASSHNGGASGELFF. The V and J genes are TRBV4-1 and TRBJ2-2; TRBD2 aligns across 8 bases. CDR1 is MGHRA and CDR2 is YSYEKL in the germline V gene. The CDR3 has 15 residues. Trimming took 3 bases from V and 6 from J; bases not matched to a gene: 6.

There are a few counts of this clone. The chain is built from TRBV2 and TRBJ2-2; 9 nucleotides match TRBD1. Germline CDR1 reads SNHLY; CDR2 reads FYNNEI. The CDR3 contains 15 residues. V trimming: 3 bases; J trimming: 6 bases; junction bases outside the gene matches: 5. The DNA for the CDR3 is TGTGCCAGCAGTGACTCAACAGGGGGCCCCGGGGAGCTGTTTTTT. It is translated as CASSDSTGGPGELFF.